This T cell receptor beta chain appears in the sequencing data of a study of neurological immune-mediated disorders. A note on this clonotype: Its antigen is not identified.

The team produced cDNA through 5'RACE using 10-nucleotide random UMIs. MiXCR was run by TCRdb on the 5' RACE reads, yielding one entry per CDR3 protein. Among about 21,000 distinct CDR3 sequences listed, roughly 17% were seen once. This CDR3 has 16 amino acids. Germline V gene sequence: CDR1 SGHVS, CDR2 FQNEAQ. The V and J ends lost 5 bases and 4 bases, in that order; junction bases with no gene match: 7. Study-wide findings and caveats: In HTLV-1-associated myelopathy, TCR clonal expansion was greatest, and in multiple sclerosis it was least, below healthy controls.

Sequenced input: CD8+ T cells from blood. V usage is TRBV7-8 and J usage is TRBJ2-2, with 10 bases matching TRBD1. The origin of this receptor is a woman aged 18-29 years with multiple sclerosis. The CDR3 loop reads CASSRRDRGGTGELFF. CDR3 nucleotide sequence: TGTGCCAGCAGCCGAAGGGACAGGGGCGGCACCGGGGAGCTGTTTTTT.